This TCR beta chain was profiled in a study of blood T cells in healthy people across ages. On the study more broadly: The template switching approach captured approximately one barcoded beta molecule for every two T cells. Study results and limitations: As age increased, TCR beta diversity per million T cells fell in a roughly linear fashion. Unsorted PBMCs ruled out conclusive naive versus antigen-experienced comparison. Higher diversity, along with more naive CD4+ cells, distinguished long-lived donors from aged donors.

Note on this clonotype: Antigen unknown.

Trimming removed 2 bases from V and 1 base from J, with 15 bases in between. In germline, CDR1 is DFQATT, CDR2 SNEGSKA (reference sequence). The CDR3 consists of 16 residues. A J-beta primer mix and a sample-barcoded 5' primer were used in a second PCR of roughly 6 to 11 cycles. TCRdb reprocessed the 5' RACE reads with MiXCR, giving one entry per CDR3 protein. The table shows 500,000 to 700,000 distinct CDR3 sequences, with approximately 30% occurring only once. The V gene is TRBV20-1, the J gene TRBJ2-1; TRBD2 might be the D (5 bases). This clonotype was sampled from a woman of 80 years or more in good health. The sample taken for sequencing was blood. The CDR3 region has the DNA TGCAGTGCTAGACGTTCAGTTGAGGGATCCTACAATGAGCAGTTCTTC. It encodes CSARRSVEGSYNEQFF.